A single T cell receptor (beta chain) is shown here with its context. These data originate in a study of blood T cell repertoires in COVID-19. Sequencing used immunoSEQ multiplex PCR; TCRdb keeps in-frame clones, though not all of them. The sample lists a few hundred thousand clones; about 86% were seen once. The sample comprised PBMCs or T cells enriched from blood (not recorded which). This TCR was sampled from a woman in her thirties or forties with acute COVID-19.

The CDR3 spells CASRVAVQVEYNEQFF. CDR3 nucleotides: TGTGCCAGCAGGGTTGCAGTTCAGGTTGAGTACAATGAGCAGTTCTTC. The chain couples TRBV27 to TRBJ2-1, with D unresolved. V was trimmed by 6 bases and J by 4 bases, leaving 19 bases between them. Looked up from germline, CDR1 is MNHEY and CDR2 is SMNVEV (reference sequence). The CDR3 runs 16 residues.